Following are 20 T cell receptor beta chains from one sample sequenced in a study of T-cell reconstitution after alpha-beta-depleted transplantation in children. Unique molecular identifiers featured in how the TCRbeta library was prepared. TCRdb processed the PCR reads anew with MiXCR; each CDR3 protein has one entry. The sample has about 72,000 distinct CDR3 sequences, 7% to 8% seen once. This specimen consisted of PBMCs from the stem cell graft donor, obtained from the stem cell graft. These receptor sequences come from a human donor who donated a stem cell graft to a child with acute lymphoblastic leukemia.

This clonotype showed up many times. J is TRBJ2-5 and V is TRBV5-4; TRBD2 aligns across 7 bases. V shed 0 bases and J 2 bases; nucleotides not matched to a gene: 4. The germline V gene has CDR1 SGHNT and CDR2 YYREEE (reference sequence). The CDR3 covers 15 residues. The CDR3 sequence: CASSLDSGPQETQYF. DNA of the CDR3: TGTGCCAGCAGCTTGGATAGCGGGCCTCAAGAGACCCAGTACTTC.

The rearrangement links TRBV19 to TRBJ1-4; TRBD1 matches at 7 bases. V lost 8 bases and J lost 5; bases outside the gene matches: 5. The CDR3 totals 13 residues. Looked up from germline, CDR1 is LNHDA and CDR2 is SQIVND (reference sequence). CDR3 in DNA: TGTGCCAGTTCACAGGGGTTCAATGAAAAACTGTTTTTT. Its translation: CASSQGFNEKLFF.

The chain links TRBV28 to TRBJ2-7; 9 nucleotides line up with TRBD1. The V segment lost 4 bases and the J segment 6 bases; nucleotides outside the gene matches: 13. The CDR3 has 16 amino acids. Germline CDR1 reads MDHEN; CDR2 reads SYDVKM. CDR3 sequence (DNA): TGTGCCAGCAGTTCCCTAGCCGGGACAGGGCTTCGCGAGCAGTACGTC. It yields the protein CASSSLAGTGLREQYV.

In this sample, this clonotype turned up a few times. The chain combines TRBV18 with TRBJ2-3; TRBD1 aligns across 8 bases. Germline V gene sequence: CDR1 KGHSH, CDR2 LQKENI. The CDR3 contains 15 residues. V gave up 3 bases and J gave up 1 base; unmatched junction bases: 3. CDR3 sequence: CASSPDRGGTDTQYF. The CDR3 nucleotides are TGTGCCAGCTCACCTGACAGGGGAGGCACAGATACGCAGTATTTT.

This clonotype was seen at least ten times. This chain connects TRBV5-4 to TRBJ2-2; 12 bases map to TRBD2. The CDR3 sequence is 17 residues long. Germline loops: CDR1 SGHNT, CDR2 YYREEE (reference sequence). V lost 4 bases to trimming and J lost 6 bases; unmatched junction nucleotides: 10. The CDR3 nucleotides read TGTGCCAGCAGCCTAGCGGGGGGGCGGCAAGGCGCCGGGGAGCTGTTTTTT. Protein: CASSLAGGRQGAGELFF.

This clonotype showed up many times. The chain employs TRBV12-3 or TRBV12-4 and TRBJ1-4; 10 bases agree with TRBD1. Trimming at V came to 3 bases and at J to 10 bases, leaving 5 bases not matched to a gene. CDR3 size: 14 residues. Here the CDR3 reads CASSFRTGGSKLFF. The DNA of the CDR3 is TGTGCCAGCAGTTTTCGGACAGGGGGGTCAAAACTGTTTTTT.

This clonotype was counted at least ten times. J is TRBJ2-6 and V is TRBV9; no firm D call. The CDR3 spans 14 residues. The germline V and J ends were trimmed by 2 bases and 0 bases, with 3 bases remaining between them. Germline V CDR1 and CDR2: SGDLS, YYNGEE. The CDR3 DNA sequence: TGTGCCAGCAGCGTTGCCTCTGGGGCCAACGTCCTGACTTTC. Its translation is CASSVASGANVLTF.

V and J are TRBV27 and TRBJ2-2; the D gene is possibly TRBD1 (6 bases). V was cut by 5 bases and J by 8 bases, with 18 bases left in between. Germline assignment: CDR1 MNHEY and CDR2 SMNVEV (reference sequence). CDR3 size: 15 residues. CDR3 sequence (DNA): TGTGCCAGCAGTCCCGGGACAATGAGGTCTGGGGAGCTGTTTTTT. It encodes CASSPGTMRSGELFF.

This clonotype was recorded at least ten times. The V and J genes are TRBV15 and TRBJ1-5; D is unresolved. The CDR3 consists of 14 residues. Germline assignment: CDR1 LNHNV and CDR2 YYDKDF (reference sequence). Trimming left V 3 bases short and J 4 bases short, with 10 bases between. The CDR3 protein is CATSSRQNNQPQHF. The CDR3 nucleotides read TGTGCCACCAGCAGTCGTCAGAATAATCAGCCCCAGCATTTT.

The CDR3 sequence is CASSFSAGEGKLFF. The DNA of the CDR3 is TGTGCCAGCAGCTTCAGCGCAGGGGAGGGAAAACTGTTTTTT. V gene TRBV7-8 combines with J gene TRBJ1-4; maybe TRBD1 (6 bases). The CDR3 totals 14 residues. The V gene lost 3 bases and the J gene lost 10 bases, with 15 bases spanning the gap. Germline CDR1 and CDR2: SGHVS and FQNEAQ.

This clonotype was detected ten times or more. CDR3 sequence reads: CASSSTGNSYNEQFF. The CDR3 nucleotides read TGTGCCAGCAGCTCGACAGGGAACTCCTACAATGAGCAGTTCTTC. The chain carries TRBV5-5 and TRBJ2-1; 7 bases align to TRBD1. The CDR3 extends over 15 amino acids. CDR1 is SGHKS and CDR2 is YYEKEE in the germline V gene (reference sequence). The ends lost 3 bases at V and 0 bases at J; junction bases unmatched: 3.

In this sample, this clonotype turned up a few times. CDR3 sequence reads: CASSSEESEAFF. DNA for the CDR3: TGTGCCAGCAGTTCAGAGGAATCTGAAGCTTTCTTT. V gene TRBV12-3 or TRBV12-4 combines with J gene TRBJ1-1; unclear D gene. This CDR3 region has 12 residues. Trimming shortened V by 4 bases and J by 6 bases, and 9 bases separated the two germline ends.

This clonotype showed up many times. The chain employs TRBV12-3 or TRBV12-4 and TRBJ2-3, with 15 positions matching TRBD2. CDR3 length equals 15 residues. The junction had 4 bases not matched to a gene; V was cut back by 7 bases and J by 5 bases. The CDR3 reads CASTPGLAGGDTQYF. In DNA, the CDR3 is TGTGCCAGCACCCCGGGACTAGCGGGGGGAGATACGCAGTATTTT.

In its sample, this clonotype was seen many times. The V call is TRBV5-1, the J call TRBJ2-5, with TRBD1 matching over 7 bases. The CDR3 is made up of 14 amino acids. Germline CDR1 SGHRS, CDR2 YFSETQ. J gave up 1 base and V 5 bases, and 5 bases lay outside the gene matches. CDR3 bases: TGCGCCAGCAGACCCGGGACAGCCCAAGAGACCCAGTACTTC. As protein: CASRPGTAQETQYF.

Many counts were recorded for this clonotype. This rearrangement joins TRBV4-1 to TRBJ1-1; 8 bases fit TRBD1. Looked up from germline, CDR1 is MGHRA and CDR2 is YSYEKL. V dropped 5 bases and J dropped 0; count of bases not matched to a gene: 8. This CDR3 contains 16 residues. The CDR3 sequence is CASSVRTGKLNTEAFF. The CDR3 nucleotides are TGCGCCAGCAGCGTCCGGACAGGGAAGTTGAACACTGAAGCTTTCTTT.

In this sample, this clonotype turned up many times. The V call is TRBV27, the J call TRBJ1-6; maybe TRBD1 (5 bases). In germline, CDR1 is MNHEY, CDR2 SMNVEV (reference sequence). This CDR3 is 14 amino acids long. Trimming took off 4 bases at V and 7 bases at J, with 11 bases between the two ends. CDR3 DNA sequence: TGTGCCAGCAGTTGGGGCCTAGTGAATTCACCCCTCCACTTT. Translated: CASSWGLVNSPLHF.

There are a few counts of this clonotype. V gene TRBV6-1 combines with J gene TRBJ2-7, with 8 bases fitting TRBD1. Germline CDR1 is MNHNS and CDR2 is SASEGT. This CDR3 region has 15 residues. The V segment lost 6 bases and the J segment 1 base; nucleotides outside the gene matches: 8. DNA of the CDR3: TGTGCCAGCAGCCCCGCTCAGGGGGCTTCCTACGAGCAGTACTTC. Amino acids: CASSPAQGASYEQYF.

The sample holds a few counts of this clonotype. The rearrangement uses TRBV5-1 and TRBJ2-1; D perhaps matches TRBD1 (5 bases). This CDR3 is 13 amino acids long. V shed 4 bases and J shed 6 bases, with 11 bases lying between them. CDR1 and CDR2 (germline): SGHRS, YFSETQ. The DNA for the CDR3 is TGCGCCAGCAGCCCCACAGGTATCAATGAGCAGTTCTTC. It codes for CASSPTGINEQFF.

A remark on this clonotype: A much larger clonotype is one base distant, so this may be a read error. This chain uses TRBV12-3 or TRBV12-4 with TRBJ1-5, with 7 bases matching TRBD1. This CDR3 is built from 19 residues. The CDR3 region is CAISFATGVQHPSNQPQHF. CDR3 nucleotide sequence: TGTGCCATCAGTTTTGCCACAGGGGTCCAACACCCTAGCAATCAGCCCCAGCATTTT.

Many counts were recorded for this clonotype. The DNA of the CDR3 is TGTGCCAGCAGGACTAGCGGGAGCCGGTACAATGAGCAGTTCTTC. Translation: CASRTSGSRYNEQFF. The chain couples TRBV12-3 or TRBV12-4 to TRBJ2-1, with 12 bases fitting TRBD2. The length of the CDR3 is 15 residues. The V gene end was trimmed by 6 bases and the J gene end by 4 bases; junction bases not matched to a gene: 4.